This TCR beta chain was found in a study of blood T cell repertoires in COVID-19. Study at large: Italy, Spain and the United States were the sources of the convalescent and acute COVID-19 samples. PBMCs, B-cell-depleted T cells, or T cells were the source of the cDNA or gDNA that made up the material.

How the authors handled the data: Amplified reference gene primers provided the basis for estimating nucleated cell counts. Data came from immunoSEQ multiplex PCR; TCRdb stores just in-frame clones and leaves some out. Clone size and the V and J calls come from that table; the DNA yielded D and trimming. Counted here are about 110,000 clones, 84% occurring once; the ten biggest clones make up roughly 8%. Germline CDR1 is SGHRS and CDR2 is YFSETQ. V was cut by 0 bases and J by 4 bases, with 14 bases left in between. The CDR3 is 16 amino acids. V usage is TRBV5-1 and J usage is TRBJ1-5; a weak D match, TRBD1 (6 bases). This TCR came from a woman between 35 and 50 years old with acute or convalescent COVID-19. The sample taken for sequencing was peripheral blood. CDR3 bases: TGCGCCAGCAGCTTGGATGGGGGCTTCGAAAATCAGCCCCAGCATTTT. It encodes CASSLDGGFENQPQHF. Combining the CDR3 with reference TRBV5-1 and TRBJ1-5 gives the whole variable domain KAGVTQTPRYLIKTRGQQVTLSCSPISGHRSVSWYQQTPGQGLQFLFEYFSETQRNKGNFPGRFSGRQFSNSRSEMNVSTLELGDSALYLCASSLDGGFENQPQHFGDGTRLSIL.